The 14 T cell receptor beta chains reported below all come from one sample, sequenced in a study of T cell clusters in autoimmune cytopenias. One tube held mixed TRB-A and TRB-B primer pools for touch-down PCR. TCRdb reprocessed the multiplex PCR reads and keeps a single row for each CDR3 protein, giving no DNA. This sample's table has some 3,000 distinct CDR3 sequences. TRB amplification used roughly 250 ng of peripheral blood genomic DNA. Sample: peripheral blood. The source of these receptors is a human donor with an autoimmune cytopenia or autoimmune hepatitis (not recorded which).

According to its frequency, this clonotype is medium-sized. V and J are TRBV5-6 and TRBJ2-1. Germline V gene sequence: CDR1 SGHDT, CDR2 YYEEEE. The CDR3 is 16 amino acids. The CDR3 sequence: CASSLFGQEPYNEQFF.

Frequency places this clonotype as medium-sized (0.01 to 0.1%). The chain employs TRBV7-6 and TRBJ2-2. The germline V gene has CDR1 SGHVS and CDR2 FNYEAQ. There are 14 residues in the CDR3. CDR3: CASSLALYTGELFF.

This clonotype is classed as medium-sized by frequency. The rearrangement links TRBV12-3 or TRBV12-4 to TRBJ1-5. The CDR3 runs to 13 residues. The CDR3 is CASSRDSNQPQHF.

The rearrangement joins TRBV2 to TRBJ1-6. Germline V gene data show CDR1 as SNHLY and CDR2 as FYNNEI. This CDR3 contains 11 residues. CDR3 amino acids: CASGGSSPLHF.

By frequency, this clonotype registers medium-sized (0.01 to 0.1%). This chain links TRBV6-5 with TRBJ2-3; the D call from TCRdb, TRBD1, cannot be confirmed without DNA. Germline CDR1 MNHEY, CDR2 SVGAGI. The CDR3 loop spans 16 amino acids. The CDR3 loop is CASSPTGGGGTDTQYF.

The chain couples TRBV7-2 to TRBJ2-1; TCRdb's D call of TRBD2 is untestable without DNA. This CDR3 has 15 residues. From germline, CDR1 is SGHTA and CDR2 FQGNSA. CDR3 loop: CASSFTSGGGERQFF.

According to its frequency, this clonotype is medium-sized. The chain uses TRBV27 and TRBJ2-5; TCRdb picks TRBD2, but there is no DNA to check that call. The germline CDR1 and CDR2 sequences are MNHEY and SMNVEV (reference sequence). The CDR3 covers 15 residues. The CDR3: CASSTLAGGGETQYF.

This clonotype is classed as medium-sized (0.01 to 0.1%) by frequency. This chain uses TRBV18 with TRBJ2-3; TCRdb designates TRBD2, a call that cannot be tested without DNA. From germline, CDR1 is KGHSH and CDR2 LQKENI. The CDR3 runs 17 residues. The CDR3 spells CASSPPESGRGTDTQYF.

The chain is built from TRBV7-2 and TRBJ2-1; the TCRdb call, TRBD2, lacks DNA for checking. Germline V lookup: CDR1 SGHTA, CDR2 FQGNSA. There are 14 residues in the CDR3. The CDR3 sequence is CASSPPGLTNEQFF. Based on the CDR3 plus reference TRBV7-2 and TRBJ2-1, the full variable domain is GAGVSQSPSNKVTEKGKDVELRCDPISGHTALYWYRQSLGQGLEFLIYFQGNSAPDKSGLPSDRFSAERTGGSVSTLTIQRTQQEDSAVYLCASSPPGLTNEQFFGPGTRLTVL.

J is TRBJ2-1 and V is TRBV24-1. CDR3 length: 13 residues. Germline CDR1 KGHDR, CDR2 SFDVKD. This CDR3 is CATSGSSYNEQFF.

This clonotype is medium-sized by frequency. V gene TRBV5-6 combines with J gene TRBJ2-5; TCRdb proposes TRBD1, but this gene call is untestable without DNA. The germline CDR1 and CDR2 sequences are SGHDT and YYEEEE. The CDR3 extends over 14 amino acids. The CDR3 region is CASSLVGAGETQYF.

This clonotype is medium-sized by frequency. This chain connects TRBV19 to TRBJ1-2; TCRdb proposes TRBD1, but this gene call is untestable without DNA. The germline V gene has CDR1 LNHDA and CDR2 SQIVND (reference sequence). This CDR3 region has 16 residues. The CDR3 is CASSIRTGPLNYGYTF.

CDR3 region: CASRSTGGAGGELFF. The rearrangement uses TRBV28 and TRBJ2-2; without DNA, the TCRdb call of TRBD1 cannot be checked. The CDR3 extends over 15 amino acids. The germline V gene encodes CDR1 MDHEN and CDR2 SYDVKM.

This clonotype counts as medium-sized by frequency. The CDR3 sequence is CASSLAVGGGIYEQYF. The genes are TRBV5-6 and TRBJ2-7; checking the TCRdb D call of TRBD1 is not possible without DNA. The germline V gene has CDR1 SGHDT and CDR2 YYEEEE. The length of the CDR3 is 16 residues.